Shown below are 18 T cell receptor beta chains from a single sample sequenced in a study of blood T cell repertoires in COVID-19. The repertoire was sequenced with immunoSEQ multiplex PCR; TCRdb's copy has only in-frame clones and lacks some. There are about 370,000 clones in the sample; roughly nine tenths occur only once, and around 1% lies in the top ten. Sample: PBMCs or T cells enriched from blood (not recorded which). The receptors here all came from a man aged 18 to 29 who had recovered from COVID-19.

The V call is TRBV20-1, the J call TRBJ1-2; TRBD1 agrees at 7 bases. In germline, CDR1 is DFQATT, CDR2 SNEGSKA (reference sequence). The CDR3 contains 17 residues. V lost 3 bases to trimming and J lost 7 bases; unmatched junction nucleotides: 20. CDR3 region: CSASPPGQWWLERGYTF. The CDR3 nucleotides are TGCAGTGCTAGTCCCCCGGGACAGTGGTGGTTGGAACGTGGCTACACCTTC.

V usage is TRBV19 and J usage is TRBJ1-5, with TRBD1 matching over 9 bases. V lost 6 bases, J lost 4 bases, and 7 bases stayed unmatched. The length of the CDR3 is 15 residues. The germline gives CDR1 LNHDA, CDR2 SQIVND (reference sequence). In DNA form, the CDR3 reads TGTGCCAGTAGCACCGGGACAGGGTTTAATCAGCCCCAGCATTTT. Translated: CASSTGTGFNQPQHF.

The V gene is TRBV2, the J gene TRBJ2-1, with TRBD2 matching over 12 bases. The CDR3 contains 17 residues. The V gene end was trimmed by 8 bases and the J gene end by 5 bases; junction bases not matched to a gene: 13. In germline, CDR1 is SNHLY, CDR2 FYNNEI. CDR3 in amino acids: CASGDSSGGAPHNEQFF. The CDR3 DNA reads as TGTGCCAGCGGGGATTCTAGCGGGGGGGCCCCCCACAATGAGCAGTTCTTC.

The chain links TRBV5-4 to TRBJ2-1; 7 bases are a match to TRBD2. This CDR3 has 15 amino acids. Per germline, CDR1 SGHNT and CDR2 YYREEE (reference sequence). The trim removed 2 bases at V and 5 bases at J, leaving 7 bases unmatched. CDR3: CASSFRTGGDNEQFF. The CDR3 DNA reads TGTGCCAGCAGCTTCCGGACGGGAGGAGACAATGAGCAGTTCTTC.

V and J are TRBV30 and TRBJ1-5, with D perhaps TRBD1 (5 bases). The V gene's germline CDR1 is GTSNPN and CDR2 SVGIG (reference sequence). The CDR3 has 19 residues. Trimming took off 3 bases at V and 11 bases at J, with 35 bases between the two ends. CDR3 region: CAWSQRPGLTSWAPGTQHF. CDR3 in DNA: TGTGCCTGGAGCCAGAGACCGGGCCTTACGAGTTGGGCCCCAGGGACCCAGCATTTT.

The CDR3 bases are TGTGCCAGTATGGGCCGGGACAGGGGCTACAATGAGCAGTTCTTC. Encoded protein: CASMGRDRGYNEQFF. The chain combines TRBV19 with TRBJ2-1; TRBD1 matches at 10 bases. CDR3 size: 15 residues. J was trimmed by 3 bases and V by 7 bases; bases with no gene match: 6. CDR1 LNHDA and CDR2 SQIVND come from the germline V gene (reference sequence).

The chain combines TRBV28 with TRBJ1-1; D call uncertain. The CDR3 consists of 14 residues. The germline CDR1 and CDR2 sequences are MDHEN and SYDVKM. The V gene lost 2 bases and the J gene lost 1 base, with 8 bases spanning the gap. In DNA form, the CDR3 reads TGTGCCAGCAGTTTAGAGGTCAGGAACACTGAAGCTTTCTTT. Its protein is CASSLEVRNTEAFF. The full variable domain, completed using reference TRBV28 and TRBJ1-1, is DVKVTQSSRYLVKRTGEKVFLECVQDMDHENMFWYRQDPGLGLRLIYFSYDVKMKEKGDIPEGYSVSREKKERFSLILESASTNQTSMYLCASSLEVRNTEAFFGQGTRLTVV.

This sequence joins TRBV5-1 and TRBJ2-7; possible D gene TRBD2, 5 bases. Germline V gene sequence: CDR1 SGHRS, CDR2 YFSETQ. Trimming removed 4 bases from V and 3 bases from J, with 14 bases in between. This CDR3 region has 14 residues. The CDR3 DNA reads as TGCGCCAGCAGCCCCCTAGAGGGCGTCTACGAGCAGTACTTC. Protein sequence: CASSPLEGVYEQYF.

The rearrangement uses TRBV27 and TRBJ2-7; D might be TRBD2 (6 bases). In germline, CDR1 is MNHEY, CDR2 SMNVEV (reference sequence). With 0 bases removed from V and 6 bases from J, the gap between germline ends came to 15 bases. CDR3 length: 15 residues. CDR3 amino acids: CASSLSRLRGSEQYF. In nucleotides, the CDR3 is TGTGCCAGCAGTTTATCGAGGTTGCGGGGTTCCGAGCAGTACTTC.

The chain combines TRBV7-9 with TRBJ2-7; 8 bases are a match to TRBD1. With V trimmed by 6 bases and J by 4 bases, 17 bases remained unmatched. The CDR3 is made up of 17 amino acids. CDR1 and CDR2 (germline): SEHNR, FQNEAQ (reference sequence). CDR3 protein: CASSHGPIDRGNYEQYF. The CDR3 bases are TGTGCCAGCAGTCATGGGCCAATAGACAGGGGTAATTACGAGCAGTACTTC.

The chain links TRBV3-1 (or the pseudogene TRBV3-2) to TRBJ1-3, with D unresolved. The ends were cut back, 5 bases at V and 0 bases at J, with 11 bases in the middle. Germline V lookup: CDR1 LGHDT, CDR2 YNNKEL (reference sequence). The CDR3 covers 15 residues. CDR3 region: CASSFRDYSGNTIYF. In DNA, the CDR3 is TGTGCCAGCAGCTTCCGGGATTACTCTGGAAACACCATATATTTT.

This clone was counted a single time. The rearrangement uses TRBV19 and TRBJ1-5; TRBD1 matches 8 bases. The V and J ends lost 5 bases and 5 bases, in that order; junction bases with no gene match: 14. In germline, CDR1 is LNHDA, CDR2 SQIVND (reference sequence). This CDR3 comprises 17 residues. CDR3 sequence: CASSGGIGQGVHQPQHF. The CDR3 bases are TGTGCCAGTAGTGGGGGAATCGGACAGGGAGTCCATCAGCCCCAGCATTTT.

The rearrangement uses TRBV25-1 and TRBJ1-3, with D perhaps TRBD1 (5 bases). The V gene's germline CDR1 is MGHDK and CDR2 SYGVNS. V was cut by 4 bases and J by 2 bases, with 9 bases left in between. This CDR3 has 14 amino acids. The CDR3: CASSGQSTGNTIYF. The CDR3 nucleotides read TGTGCCAGCAGTGGACAGTCGACTGGAAACACCATATATTTT.

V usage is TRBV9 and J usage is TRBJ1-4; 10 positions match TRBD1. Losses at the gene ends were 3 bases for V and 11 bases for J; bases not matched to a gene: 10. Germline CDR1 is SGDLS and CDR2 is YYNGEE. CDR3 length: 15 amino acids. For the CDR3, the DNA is TGTGCCAGCAGCGAAGGGACAGGGGTAATGGGGAAACTGTTTTTT. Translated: CASSEGTGVMGKLFF. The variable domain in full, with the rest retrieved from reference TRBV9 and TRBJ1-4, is DSGVTQTPKHLITATGQRVTLRCSPRSGDLSVYWYQQSLDQGLQFLIQYYNGEERAKGNILERFSAQQFPDLHSELNLSSLELGDSALYFCASSEGTGVMGKLFFGSGTQLSVL.

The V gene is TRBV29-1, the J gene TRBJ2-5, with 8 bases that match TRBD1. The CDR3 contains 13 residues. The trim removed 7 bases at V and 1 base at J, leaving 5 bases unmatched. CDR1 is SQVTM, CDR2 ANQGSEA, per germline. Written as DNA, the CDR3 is TGCAGCGGGAACACAGGGGGCCAAGAGACCCAGTACTTC. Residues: CSGNTGGQETQYF.

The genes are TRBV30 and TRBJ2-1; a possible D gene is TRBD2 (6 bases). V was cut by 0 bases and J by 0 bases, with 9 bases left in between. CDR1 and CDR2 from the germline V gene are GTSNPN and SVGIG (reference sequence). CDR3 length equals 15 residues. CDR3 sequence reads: CAWSVPSASYNEQFF. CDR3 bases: TGTGCCTGGAGTGTACCTAGCGCCTCCTACAATGAGCAGTTCTTC.

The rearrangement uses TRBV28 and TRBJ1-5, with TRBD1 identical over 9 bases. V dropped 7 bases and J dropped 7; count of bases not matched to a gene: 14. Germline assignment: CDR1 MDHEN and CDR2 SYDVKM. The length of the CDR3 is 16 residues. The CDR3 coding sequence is TGTGCCAGCACCCCGGACAGGGGTCATATTAGGCAGCCCCAGCATTTT. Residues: CASTPDRGHIRQPQHF.

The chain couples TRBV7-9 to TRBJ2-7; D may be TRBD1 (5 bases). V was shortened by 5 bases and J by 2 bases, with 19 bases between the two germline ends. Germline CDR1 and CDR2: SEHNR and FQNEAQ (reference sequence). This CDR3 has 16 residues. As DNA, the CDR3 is TGTGCCAGCAGCCCCAATTGGGGCCCCGGTCCCTACGAGCAGTACTTC. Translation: CASSPNWGPGPYEQYF.